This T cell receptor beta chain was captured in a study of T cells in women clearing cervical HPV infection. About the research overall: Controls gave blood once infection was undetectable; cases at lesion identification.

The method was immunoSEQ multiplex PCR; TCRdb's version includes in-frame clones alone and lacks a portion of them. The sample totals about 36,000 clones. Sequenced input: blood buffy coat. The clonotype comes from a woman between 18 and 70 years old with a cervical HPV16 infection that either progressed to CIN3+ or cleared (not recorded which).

The CDR3 is CASSLNRVNQPQHF. The sequenced CDR3 bases are TGTGCCAGCAGCCTAAACAGGGTTAATCAGCCC. The rearrangement joins TRBV7-2 to TRBJ1-5, with D possibly matching TRBD1 (6 bases). Sequencing ends 3 residues short of the CDR3 end; the germline J gene provides the rest. Germline V gene data show CDR1 as SGHTA and CDR2 as FQGNSA. Trimming cost V 5 bases and J 4 bases, with 12 bases left between them. CDR3 length: 14 residues.